This TCR beta chain was recovered during a study of PD-1 blockade in classical Hodgkin lymphoma (dated by TCRdb to about 2020). For the wider study: Nivolumab dosing was 3 mg/kg intravenously every 2 weeks, continuing until either disease progression or unacceptable toxicity. A peripheral blood immune signature of response to PD-1 blockade in classical Hodgkin lymphoma was defined using TCR beta sequencing and CyTOF.

Overall study results and their limits: A significant rise by C4D1 was seen in CD4+ but not CD8+ TCR diversity (p=0.0027 vs p=0.16), with the rise being most apparent in complete responders (p=0.02). Baseline TCR diversity was reported to be lower in newly diagnosed patients than in healthy donors, and even lower in relapsed/refractory patients. Trial patients achieving complete response had baseline diversity similar to newly diagnosed patients, whereas partial responders and progressors had significantly lower diversity. Lower diversity was seen in patients whose nivolumab began less than 1 year after ASCT, and these patients were left out of later analyses so that immune reconstitution would not confound the results. The study was restricted to a single clinical trial cohort, and the causes of repertoire differences, possibly disease activity or prior therapy, were left undefined.

Comments on this clone: The antigen it recognizes is unknown. Base qualities are not provided; no much larger clone lies one nucleotide away.

Genomic DNA was isolated using the Qiagen DNeasy kit from unsorted PBMCs as well as from negatively selected CD4+ and CD8+ fractions. Using primers that anneal to V and J segments, immunoSEQ multiplex PCR amplified the TCR beta CDR3 regions. A synthetic immune receptor repertoire was used to minimize amplification bias, and any residual bias was removed computationally once sequencing was done. On the study's bioinformatics: Custom Python scripts were used to quantify repertoire diversity as the Shannon entropy index. Unsorted, CD4+ and CD8+ repertoires were analyzed separately, except in combined analyses where CD4+ and CD8+ sequences were merged in silico. A clone counted as expanded when the clone's frequency after treatment rose at least 2-fold relative to C1D1, and clones undetected at baseline were given a pseudocount of 0.5. Singleton clones were defined as clones with 0 or 1 copy at C1D1, and non-singleton clones were defined as clones with 2 or more copies. By matching protein sequences in sorted samples from the same patient, clones expanded in unsorted samples were annotated as CD4+, CD8+ or unknown. Wilcoxon tests on paired samples were used to test diversity changes from C1D1 to C4D1. Sourced from immuneACCESS, this table was stored by TCRdb with only in-frame sequences that have V and J called. A share of the clones is absent; for the studies checked, an unresolved V gene accounts for under half, and the remainder has no known explanation. V and J calls and clone size come straight from that table; D and trimming were deduced from the DNA. The table for this sample lists tens of thousands of clones; over 70% of them were counted only once. The ten most abundant clones make up 17% of the sample.

What the time point label conveys for this sample: cycle 2 day 1 (C2D1) of nivolumab. Every trial patient had relapsed following autologous stem cell transplantation, and prior brentuximab vedotin exposure was what differed among cohorts A, B and C. The trial cohort was composed of about 60 patients with relapsed/refractory classical Hodgkin lymphoma, for whom complete response, partial response or progressive disease was recorded as best overall response. Single-agent nivolumab was administered to trial patients in the multi-cohort phase II CheckMate 205 trial. An independent review committee assessed best overall response by applying the 2007 International Working Group response criteria. PBMCs from the trial were collected at three points: immediately before nivolumab initiation (C1D1), and during therapy at cycle 2 day 1 and cycle 4 day 1. Peripheral blood was collected in 8 mL Vacutainer Cell Preparation Tubes, from which PBMCs were isolated by centrifugation and then cryopreserved.

V loses 4 bases, J loses 4 bases, and the germline ends lie 17 bases apart. The CDR3 goes from the cysteine to the phenylalanine over 15 residues. Of the read, only the CDR3 DNA is kept; its 45 bases are in frame from base 1. CDR1 LGHNA and CDR2 YNFKEQ are derived from the germline V gene. Sample: peripheral blood mononuclear cells (PBMCs), taken before the second cycle of nivolumab. The source of this sequence is a human donor with classical Hodgkin lymphoma. This chain is built from TRBV4-2 and TRBJ2-7; possibly the D gene is TRBD2, per 7 matching bases. For the CDR3, the sequence is CASSLEQRGQYEQYF. In nucleotide form, the sequence is TGTGCCAGCAGCCTGGAGCAGCGGGGACAATACGAGCAGTACTTC.